These 28 T cell receptor beta chains came from one sample sequenced in a study of shared clonotypes between healthy human individuals. Generated by immunoSEQ multiplex PCR, the TCRdb table keeps only in-frame clones and is missing some. The data show some 1,100,000 clones, roughly 74% seen once. Sample: memory CD4+ T cells from PBMCs. Subset reported: CD45RA-negative fraction. All receptors derive from a man aged 18 to 30 in good health. Some clones in this sample may be carry-over from other donors' samples.

The chain carries TRBV29-1 and TRBJ2-2, with D possibly being TRBD1 (5 bases). Germline V gene sequence: CDR1 SQVTM, CDR2 ANQGSEA. Trimming took off 3 bases at V and 1 base at J, with 6 bases between the two ends. The CDR3 is 13 residues long. The CDR3 here is CSVDGQNTGELFF. Here the CDR3 DNA reads TGCAGCGTTGATGGACAGAACACCGGGGAGCTGTTTTTT.

The rearrangement joins TRBV28 to TRBJ1-3; possible D gene TRBD1, 6 bases. The CDR3 length is 15 residues. V shed 2 bases and J shed 3 bases, with 11 bases lying between them. Per germline, CDR1 MDHEN and CDR2 SYDVKM. The CDR3 loop reads CASSLRRTVGNTIYF. The CDR3 nucleotides are TGTGCCAGCAGTTTACGACGGACAGTTGGAAACACCATATATTTT.

The rearrangement uses TRBV28 and TRBJ1-5; 7 positions match TRBD1. Germline V gives CDR1 MDHEN, CDR2 SYDVKM. The CDR3 loop spans 17 amino acids. V was clipped by 6 bases and J by 5 bases; unmatched bases: 16. Here the CDR3 reads CASSGLEGQNLYQPQHF. The DNA of the CDR3 is TGTGCCAGCAGCGGCTTAGAGGGACAGAACTTATATCAGCCCCAGCATTTT.

The chain employs TRBV5-1 and TRBJ2-2; D not certain. Trimming left V 4 bases short and J 4 bases short, with 11 bases between. This CDR3 has 14 amino acids. CDR1 and CDR2 from the germline V gene are SGHRS and YFSETQ. The CDR3 spells CASSRTSGTGELFF. The CDR3 DNA reads as TGCGCCAGCAGCCGGACCTCGGGCACCGGGGAGCTGTTTTTT.

The chain uses TRBV19 and TRBJ1-5; 10 nucleotides align to TRBD1. V was pared by 5 bases and J by 5 bases, with 9 bases of the junction left unmatched. CDR3 length: 16 amino acids. CDR1 LNHDA and CDR2 SQIVND come from the germline V gene (reference sequence). This CDR3 reads CASSPLDRGIYQPQHF. The DNA of the CDR3 is TGTGCCAGTAGTCCGTTGGACAGGGGGATCTATCAGCCCCAGCATTTT.

As to this clone: The sample carries other DNA sequences with the same CDR3. J is TRBJ2-5 and V is TRBV7-3; D gene ambiguous. V lost 3 bases and J 3 bases, leaving 8 bases between the germline ends. Germline-derived CDR1 and CDR2 are SGHTA and FQGTGA. This CDR3 spans 13 amino acids. The CDR3 nucleotides read TGTGCCAGCAGCTTCGGCAGAGAAGAGACCCAGTACTTC. This sequence encodes CASSFGREETQYF.

This clone was seen a handful of times. The chain carries TRBV28 and TRBJ1-1; 8 bases are shared with TRBD1. CDR3 length: 13 amino acids. V lost 4 bases and J lost 9; bases outside the gene matches: 7. CDR1 and CDR2 from the germline V gene are MDHEN and SYDVKM. This CDR3 reads CASSSEDRAKAFF. CDR3 nucleotides: TGTGCCAGCAGTTCCGAGGACAGGGCGAAAGCTTTCTTT.

The chain couples TRBV7-9 to TRBJ2-7, with 7 positions matching TRBD1. There are 14 residues in the CDR3. V was pared by 2 bases and J by 5 bases, with 6 bases of the junction left unmatched. From germline, CDR1 is SEHNR and CDR2 FQNEAQ (reference sequence). CDR3 amino acids: CASSLMDRTDEQYF. In nucleotides, the CDR3 is TGTGCCAGCAGCTTAATGGACAGGACCGACGAGCAGTACTTC.

Regarding this clone: This may be a read error, as it is one base from a much larger clone. The chain couples TRBV5-8 to TRBJ2-1; possibly TRBD1 or TRBD2 for D (5 bases each). This CDR3 has 14 residues. Germline loops: CDR1 SGHTS, CDR2 YDEGEE. V was trimmed by 4 bases and J by 2 bases, leaving 10 bases between them. The CDR3 is CASSPGRTYNEQFF. Written as DNA, the CDR3 is TGTGCCAGCAGCCCGGGACGGACCTACAATGAGCAGTTCTTC.

This clone was recorded once. The chain is built from TRBV5-4 and TRBJ2-3; 14 bases are a match to TRBD2. CDR3 length: 18 residues. Losses at the gene ends were 4 bases for V and 1 base for J; bases not matched to a gene: 8. The V gene's germline CDR1 is SGHNT and CDR2 YYREEE (reference sequence). CDR3 nucleotides: TGTGCCAGCAGCCCGGGGACTAGCGGGAGATCTGGCACAGATACGCAGTATTTT. It codes for CASSPGTSGRSGTDTQYF.

This clone has a handful of counts. V usage is TRBV6-1 and J usage is TRBJ2-2; 8 bases line up with TRBD1. The trim removed 7 bases at V and 3 bases at J, leaving 7 bases unmatched. The CDR3 consists of 15 residues. Germline lookup yields CDR1 MNHNS and CDR2 SASEGT. CDR3 sequence reads: CASKRQGADTGELFF. The CDR3 DNA reads TGTGCCAGCAAACGGCAGGGGGCCGACACCGGGGAGCTGTTTTTT.

The rearrangement joins TRBV7-3 to TRBJ2-1; 9 bases fit TRBD2. The V gene end was trimmed by 6 bases and the J gene end by 8 bases; junction bases not matched to a gene: 5. This CDR3 contains 13 residues. In germline, CDR1 is SGHTA, CDR2 FQGTGA. The CDR3 nucleotides are TGTGCCAGCAGTCGCGGGAGGGAGCATGAGCAGTTCTTC. Its translation: CASSRGREHEQFF.

The V gene is TRBV27, the J gene TRBJ1-1; D is ambiguous. This CDR3 is built from 17 residues. Germline V gives CDR1 MNHEY, CDR2 SMNVEV (reference sequence). Trimming removed 0 bases from V and 4 bases from J, with 18 bases in between. CDR3 sequence: CASSLSAPWRGSTEAFF. The CDR3 nucleotides are TGTGCCAGCAGTTTATCGGCCCCTTGGCGGGGATCCACTGAAGCTTTCTTT.

In its sample, this clone was seen a few times. V gene TRBV6-1 combines with J gene TRBJ1-1; D perhaps matches TRBD1 (5 bases). The CDR3 sequence is 15 residues long. Looked up from germline, CDR1 is MNHNS and CDR2 is SASEGT. V lost 6 bases and J lost 7, with 21 bases in between. CDR3 sequence (DNA): TGTGCCAGCAGCACTCGGTTTTACGGGGACCTTGAAGCTTTCTTT. Protein product: CASSTRFYGDLEAFF.

CDR3 region: CASSPQGGAAGYTF. Here the CDR3 DNA reads TGTGCCAGCAGTCCACAAGGGGGCGCCGCTGGCTACACCTTC. This chain uses TRBV27 with TRBJ1-2; 7 bases match TRBD1. With 5 bases clipped from V and 7 bases from J, the junction kept 10 bases outside the gene matches. The CDR3 length is 14 residues. Looked up from germline, CDR1 is MNHEY and CDR2 is SMNVEV (reference sequence).

The sample holds a few counts of this clone. This chain uses TRBV11-2 with TRBJ1-3; D is unclear. CDR3 length: 12 residues. V dropped 3 bases and J dropped 8 bases, with 8 bases sitting between them. Germline V gives CDR1 SGHAT, CDR2 FQNNGV. The CDR3 loop is CASSFQRDTIYF. The CDR3 nucleotides are TGTGCCAGCAGCTTTCAGCGTGACACCATATATTTT.

The chain links TRBV10-3 to TRBJ2-3; 10 bases align to TRBD2. The length of the CDR3 is 14 residues. The germline gives CDR1 ENHRY, CDR2 SYGVKD. V lost 5 bases and J lost 4; bases outside the gene matches: 3. CDR3 residues: CAISSGRGSDTQYF. CDR3 nucleotides: TGTGCCATCAGTAGCGGGAGGGGTTCAGATACGCAGTATTTT.

The chain carries TRBV7-3 and TRBJ1-2; 9 nucleotides agree with TRBD1. J gave up 12 bases and V 5 bases, and 10 bases lay outside the gene matches. CDR3 length equals 13 residues. Germline lookup yields CDR1 SGHTA and CDR2 FQGTGA. In DNA form, the CDR3 reads TGTGCCAGCAGCCTAAGGGACAGGGTGGGACACACCTTC. This sequence encodes CASSLRDRVGHTF.

This clone came up once. The chain is built from TRBV15 and TRBJ1-4; 7 bases line up with TRBD1. The V gene end was trimmed by 5 bases and the J gene end by 4 bases; junction bases not matched to a gene: 7. Germline V gene lookup returns CDR1 LNHNV and CDR2 YYDKDF (reference sequence). CDR3 length: 15 residues. The DNA of the CDR3 is TGTGCCACCAGCTCAGGGGGGGGTTATAATGAAAAACTGTTTTTT. It specifies CATSSGGGYNEKLFF.

V is TRBV28 and J is TRBJ2-7; D may be TRBD1 (5 bases). CDR3 length: 14 amino acids. V lost 2 bases, J lost 1 base, and 9 bases lay in between. Germline values: CDR1 MDHEN, CDR2 SYDVKM. The CDR3 here is CASSLNRGSYEQYF. DNA of the CDR3: TGTGCCAGCAGTTTAAATAGGGGATCCTACGAGCAGTACTTC. Filled out from reference TRBV28 and TRBJ2-7, the complete variable domain reads DVKVTQSSRYLVKRTGEKVFLECVQDMDHENMFWYRQDPGLGLRLIYFSYDVKMKEKGDIPEGYSVSREKKERFSLILESASTNQTSMYLCASSLNRGSYEQYFGPGTRLTVT.

The CDR3 reads CASSLTLAGGGDTQYF. In DNA, the CDR3 is TGTGCCAGCAGCTTGACACTAGCGGGAGGGGGAGATACGCAGTATTTT. This chain uses TRBV5-4 with TRBJ2-3, with 13 bases aligning to TRBD2. Unmatched junction bases numbered 4, after V lost 1 base and J lost 5 bases. CDR3 length equals 16 residues. Germline CDR1 is SGHNT and CDR2 is YYREEE (reference sequence).

This clone has a count of ten or more. V gene TRBV2 combines with J gene TRBJ1-2; TRBD1 might be the D (6 bases). CDR1 and CDR2 from the germline V gene are SNHLY and FYNNEI. V was trimmed by 6 bases and J by 12 bases, leaving 17 bases between them. This CDR3 is built from 12 residues. The CDR3 is CASSQARGPNTF. In nucleotides, the CDR3 is TGTGCCAGCAGCCAAGCCAGGGGTCCCAACACCTTC.

The V call is TRBV29-1, the J call TRBJ1-5, with 7 bases fitting TRBD1. Germline trimming cut 4 bases from V and 1 base from J; bases unmatched to any gene: 7. This CDR3 is 15 amino acids long. Germline-derived CDR1 and CDR2 are SQVTM and ANQGSEA. The chain's CDR3 is CSVVLGGLSNQPQHF. The DNA for the CDR3 is TGCAGCGTTGTACTAGGGGGCTTAAGCAATCAGCCCCAGCATTTT.

The chain has TRBV4-3 and TRBJ2-2; no definite D call. V was shortened by 0 bases and J by 8 bases, with 13 bases between the two germline ends. This CDR3 has 15 residues. Germline V gene sequence: CDR1 LGHNA, CDR2 YSLEER. This CDR3 reads CASSQEDLARGELFF. CDR3 in DNA: TGCGCCAGCAGCCAAGAGGATCTCGCCAGGGGGGAGCTGTTTTTT.

The chain links TRBV27 to TRBJ2-3, with D possibly being TRBD2 (5 bases). V was shortened by 3 bases and J by 4 bases, with 14 bases between the two germline ends. The CDR3 is made up of 15 amino acids. Germline CDR1 is MNHEY and CDR2 is SMNVEV (reference sequence). The CDR3 coding sequence is TGTGCCAGCAGTTTTAGGGCGAGCGGCGCAGATACGCAGTATTTT. Its protein is CASSFRASGADTQYF.

The CDR3 sequence is CASSSPGLARAAGELFF. CDR3 DNA sequence: TGTGCCAGCAGTTCCCCAGGGCTTGCGAGAGCGGCCGGGGAGCTGTTTTTT. J is TRBJ2-2 and V is TRBV28; either TRBD1 or TRBD2 may supply D (5 bases each). CDR1 and CDR2 (germline): MDHEN, SYDVKM. Trimming pared 4 bases from V and 6 bases from J, leaving 21 bases between. The CDR3 is made up of 17 amino acids.

The CDR3 loop is CASSEGVAGKGQIWETQYF. Written as DNA, the CDR3 is TGTGCCAGCAGTGAAGGAGTGGCCGGAAAGGGGCAGATATGGGAGACCCAGTACTTC. The chain links TRBV6-1 to TRBJ2-5, with D tentatively TRBD1 (5 bases). The CDR3 is 19 amino acids. Trimming cost V 1 base and J 5 bases, with 26 bases left between them. The germline gives CDR1 MNHNS, CDR2 SASEGT.

The V gene is TRBV4-3, the J gene TRBJ2-1; 10 nucleotides match TRBD1. Germline loops: CDR1 LGHNA, CDR2 YSLEER. This CDR3 region has 16 residues. With 2 bases clipped from V and 5 bases from J, the junction kept 6 bases outside the gene matches. The CDR3 coding sequence is TGCGCCAGCAGCCAATCGGACAGGGGGAGGAACAATGAGCAGTTCTTC. This translates into CASSQSDRGRNNEQFF.